The clone carrying this T cell receptor beta chain was counted a few times. The antigen is unknown. Sorted populations all had greater than 95% purity. CDR3 length: 14 amino acids. The ends lost 0 bases at V and 6 bases at J; junction bases unmatched: 3. The germline V gene has CDR1 SGHNT and CDR2 YYREEE (reference sequence). The sample is drawn from a study of beta chain features in type 1 diabetes. Broader study findings: High-TCR-expressing cells could be over-represented by cDNA sequencing. There was a moderate but significant shortening of TCRB CDR3s in all four CD4+ subsets of Type 1 diabetes patients.

cDNA synthesis used the whole RNA isolate, giving expressed TCRB sequences. The protocol was immunoSEQ multiplex PCR, while the TCRdb copy is restricted to in-frame clones and leaves out a portion. The sample holds around 40,000 clones, just over 50% seen once. The receptor comes from a woman aged 18-30 years in good health. J is TRBJ2-7 and V is TRBV5-4; TRBD2 agrees at 10 bases. Sample: Tregs from blood. CDR3 sequence: CASSLGLAGAEQYF. The CDR3 bases are TGTGCCAGCAGCTTGGGGCTAGCGGGAGCCGAGCAGTACTTC. Combining the CDR3 with reference TRBV5-4 and TRBJ2-7 gives the whole variable domain ETGVTQSPTHLIKTRGQQVTLRCSSQSGHNTVSWYQQALGQGPQFIFQYYREEENGRGNFPPRFSGLQFPNYSSELNVNALELDDSALYLCASSLGLAGAEQYFGPGTRLTVT.